This TCR beta chain is from a study of blood T cell repertoires in COVID-19. Across the study: Material from acute and convalescent COVID-19 was sourced from the United States, Italy and Spain. The analysed material was cDNA or gDNA that came from T cells, B-cell-depleted T cells, or PBMCs.

The data were produced by immunoSEQ multiplex PCR, yet TCRdb's version contains in-frame clones alone and is incomplete. The sample includes roughly 270,000 clones, around 85% of them seen just once. V shed 3 bases and J shed 0 bases, with 5 bases lying between them. The CDR3 consists of 13 residues. CDR1 ENHRY and CDR2 SYGVKD come from the germline V gene. There are a few counts of this clone. Adults between roughly 18 and 95 years of age took part from under 25 US areas. The sequence derives from a woman aged 45-59 years who had recovered from COVID-19. The sequencing input was PBMCs or T cells enriched from blood (not recorded which). The V call is TRBV10-3, the J call TRBJ1-1; maybe TRBD1 (5 bases). This chain's CDR3 is CAISDRVNTEAFF. Written as DNA, the CDR3 is TGTGCCATCAGTGACAGGGTGAACACTGAAGCTTTCTTT.